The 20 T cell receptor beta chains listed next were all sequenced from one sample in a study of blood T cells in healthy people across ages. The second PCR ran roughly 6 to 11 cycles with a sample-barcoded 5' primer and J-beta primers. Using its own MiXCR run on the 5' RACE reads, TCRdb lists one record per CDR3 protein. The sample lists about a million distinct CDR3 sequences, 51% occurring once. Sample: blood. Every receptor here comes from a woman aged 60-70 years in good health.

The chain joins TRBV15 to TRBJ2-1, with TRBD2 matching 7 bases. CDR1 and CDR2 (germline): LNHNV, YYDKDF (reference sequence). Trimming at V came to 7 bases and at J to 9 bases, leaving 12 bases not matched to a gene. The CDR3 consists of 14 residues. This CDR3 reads CATKERVAGSEQFF. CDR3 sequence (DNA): TGTGCCACCAAAGAGCGGGTAGCGGGTTCTGAGCAGTTCTTC.

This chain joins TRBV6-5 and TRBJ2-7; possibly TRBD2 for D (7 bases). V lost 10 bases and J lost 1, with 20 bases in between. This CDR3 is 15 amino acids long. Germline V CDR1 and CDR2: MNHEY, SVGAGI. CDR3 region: CATGGGGRRSYEQYF. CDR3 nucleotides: TGTGCCACCGGCGGGGGCGGCAGAAGGTCCTACGAGCAGTACTTC.

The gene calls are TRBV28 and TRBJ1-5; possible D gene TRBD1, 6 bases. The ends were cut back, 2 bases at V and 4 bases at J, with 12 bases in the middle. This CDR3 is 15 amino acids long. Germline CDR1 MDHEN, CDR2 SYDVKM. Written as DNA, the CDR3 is TGTGCCAGCAGTTTAGTAGGGAGGGGGAATCAGCCCCAGCATTTT. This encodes CASSLVGRGNQPQHF.

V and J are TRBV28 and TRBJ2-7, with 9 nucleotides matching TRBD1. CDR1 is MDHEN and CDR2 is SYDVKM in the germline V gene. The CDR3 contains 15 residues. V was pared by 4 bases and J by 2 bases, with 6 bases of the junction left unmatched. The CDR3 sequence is CASSSLRQGAYEQYF. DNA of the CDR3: TGTGCCAGCAGTTCTTTGAGACAGGGGGCCTACGAGCAGTACTTC. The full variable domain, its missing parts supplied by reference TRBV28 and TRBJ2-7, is DVKVTQSSRYLVKRTGEKVFLECVQDMDHENMFWYRQDPGLGLRLIYFSYDVKMKEKGDIPEGYSVSREKKERFSLILESASTNQTSMYLCASSSLRQGAYEQYFGPGTRLTVT.

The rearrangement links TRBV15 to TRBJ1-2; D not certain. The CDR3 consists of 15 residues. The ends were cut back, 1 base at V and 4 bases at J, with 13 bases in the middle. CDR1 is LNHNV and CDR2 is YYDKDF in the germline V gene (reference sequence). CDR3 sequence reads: CATSRGIDTSYGYTF. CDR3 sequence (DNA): TGTGCCACCAGCAGAGGGATCGACACTTCCTATGGCTACACCTTC.

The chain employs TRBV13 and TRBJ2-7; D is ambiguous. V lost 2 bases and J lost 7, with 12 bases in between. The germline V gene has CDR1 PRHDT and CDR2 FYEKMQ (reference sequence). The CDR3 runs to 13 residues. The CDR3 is CASSLSVEGEQYF. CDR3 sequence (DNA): TGTGCCAGCAGCTTATCGGTGGAAGGGGAGCAGTACTTC.

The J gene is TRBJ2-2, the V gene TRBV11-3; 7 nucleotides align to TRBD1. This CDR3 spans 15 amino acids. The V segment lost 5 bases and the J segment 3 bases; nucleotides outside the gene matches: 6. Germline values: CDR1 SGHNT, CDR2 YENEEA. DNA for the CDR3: TGTGCCAGCAGCATATCAGGGGGATACACCGGGGAGCTGTTTTTT. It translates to CASSISGGYTGELFF.

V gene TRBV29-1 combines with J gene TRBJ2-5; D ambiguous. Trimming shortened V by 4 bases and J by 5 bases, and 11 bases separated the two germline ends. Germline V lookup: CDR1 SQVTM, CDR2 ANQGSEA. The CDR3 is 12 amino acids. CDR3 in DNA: TGCAGCGTTGTACCAGGAATGGAGACCCAGTACTTC. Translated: CSVVPGMETQYF.

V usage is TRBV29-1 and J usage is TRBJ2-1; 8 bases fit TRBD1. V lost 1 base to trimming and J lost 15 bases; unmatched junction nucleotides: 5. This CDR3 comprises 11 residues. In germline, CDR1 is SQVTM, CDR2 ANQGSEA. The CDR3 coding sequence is TGCAGCGTTGAAGGGACAGGGACGCTGTTCTTC. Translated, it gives CSVEGTGTLFF.

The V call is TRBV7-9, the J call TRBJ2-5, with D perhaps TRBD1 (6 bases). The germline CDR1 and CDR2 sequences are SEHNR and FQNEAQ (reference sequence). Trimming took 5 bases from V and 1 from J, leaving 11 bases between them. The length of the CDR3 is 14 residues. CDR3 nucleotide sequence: TGTGCCAGCAGCCAAGGGACAACCCAAGAGACCCAGTACTTC. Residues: CASSQGTTQETQYF.

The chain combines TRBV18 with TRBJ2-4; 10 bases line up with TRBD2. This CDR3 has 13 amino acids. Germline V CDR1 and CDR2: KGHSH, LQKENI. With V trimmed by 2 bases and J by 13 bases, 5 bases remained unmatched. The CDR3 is CASSPGLADEQYF. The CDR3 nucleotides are TGTGCCAGCTCACCAGGACTAGCGGATGAGCAGTACTTC.

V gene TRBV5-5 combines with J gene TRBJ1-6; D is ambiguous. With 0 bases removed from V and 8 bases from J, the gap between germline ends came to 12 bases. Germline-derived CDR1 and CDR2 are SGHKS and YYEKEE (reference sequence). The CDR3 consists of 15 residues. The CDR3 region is CASSLGLRSDSPLHF. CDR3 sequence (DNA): TGTGCCAGCAGCTTGGGTCTCAGGAGTGATTCACCCCTCCACTTT. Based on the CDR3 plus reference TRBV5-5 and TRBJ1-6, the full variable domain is DAGVTQSPTHLIKTRGQQVTLRCSPISGHKSVSWYQQVLGQGPQFIFQYYEKEERGRGNFPDRFSARQFPNYSSELNVNALLLGDSALYLCASSLGLRSDSPLHFGNGTRLTVT.

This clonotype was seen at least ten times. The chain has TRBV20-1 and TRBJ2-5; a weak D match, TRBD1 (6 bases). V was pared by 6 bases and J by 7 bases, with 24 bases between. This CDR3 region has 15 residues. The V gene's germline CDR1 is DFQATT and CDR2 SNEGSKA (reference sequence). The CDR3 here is CSASDNRDTRGTQYF. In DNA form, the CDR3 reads TGCAGTGCCAGTGACAACCGGGACACACGCGGGACCCAGTACTTC.

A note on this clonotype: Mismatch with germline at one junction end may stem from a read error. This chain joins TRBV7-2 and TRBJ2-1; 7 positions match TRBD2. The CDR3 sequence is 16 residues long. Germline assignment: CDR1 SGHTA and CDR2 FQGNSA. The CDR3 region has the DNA TGTGCCAGCAGCTTAGGATGGGGGGGAGCTTACAATGAGCGGTTCTTC. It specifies CASSLGWGGAYNERFF.

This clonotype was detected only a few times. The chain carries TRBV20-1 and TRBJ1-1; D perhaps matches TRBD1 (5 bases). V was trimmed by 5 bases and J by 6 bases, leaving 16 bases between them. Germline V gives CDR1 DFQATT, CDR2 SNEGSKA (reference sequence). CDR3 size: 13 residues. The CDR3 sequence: CSASKGVLAEAFF. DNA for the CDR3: TGCAGTGCTTCGAAAGGGGTACTCGCTGAAGCTTTCTTT.

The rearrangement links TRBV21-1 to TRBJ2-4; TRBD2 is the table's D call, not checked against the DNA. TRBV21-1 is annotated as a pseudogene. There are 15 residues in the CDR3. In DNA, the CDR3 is TGTGCCAGCAGCAAAGGGGCTAGCGGGAAGCACACTCAGTACTTC. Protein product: CASSKGASGKHTQYF.

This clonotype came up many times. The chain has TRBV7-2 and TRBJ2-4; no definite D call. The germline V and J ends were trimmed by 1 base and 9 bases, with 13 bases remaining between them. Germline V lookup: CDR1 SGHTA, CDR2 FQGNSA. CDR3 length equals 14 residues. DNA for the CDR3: TGTGCCAGCAGCTTAGGTGGGCCGCAAAGCATTCAGTACTTC. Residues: CASSLGGPQSIQYF.

CDR3 bases: TGTGCCAACCGACCGGAACAAGAGACCCAGTACTTC. Its translation is CANRPEQETQYF. The chain recombines TRBV7-7 with TRBJ2-5; D unresolved. Germline CDR1 reads SSHAT; CDR2 reads FNYEAQ (reference sequence). With 10 bases removed from V and 2 bases from J, the gap between germline ends came to 11 bases. The CDR3 sequence is 12 residues long.

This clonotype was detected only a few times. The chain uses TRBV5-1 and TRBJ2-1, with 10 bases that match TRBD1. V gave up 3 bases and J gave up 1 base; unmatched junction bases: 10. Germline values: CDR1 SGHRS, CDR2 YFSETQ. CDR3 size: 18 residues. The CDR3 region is CASSSPGQGKPSYNEQFF. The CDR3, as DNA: TGCGCCAGCAGCTCACCGGGACAGGGGAAACCTTCCTACAATGAGCAGTTCTTC.

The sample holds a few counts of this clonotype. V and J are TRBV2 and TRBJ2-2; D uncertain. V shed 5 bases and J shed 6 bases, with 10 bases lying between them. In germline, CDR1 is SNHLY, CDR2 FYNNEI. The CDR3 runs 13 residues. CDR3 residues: CASSLVRSGELFF. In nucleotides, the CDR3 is TGTGCCAGCAGTCTCGTTCGGTCCGGGGAGCTGTTTTTT.